This T cell receptor (beta chain) is from a study of T cell changes during pregnancy in multiple sclerosis. V was clipped by 3 bases and J by 5 bases; unmatched bases: 8. The germline gives CDR1 SQVTM, CDR2 ANQGSEA. The CDR3 runs to 15 residues. Here immunoSEQ multiplex PCR was the method, and the copy in TCRdb shows in-frame clones only, minus some. The data contain 15,000 to 20,000 clones, roughly 88% of them singletons. This clone occurred a few times. This chain uses TRBV29-1 with TRBJ2-3; TRBD1 matches 10 bases. The clonotype originates from a female donor in good health, enrolled as a control in a pregnancy study. The sequenced sample was CD8+ T cells from peripheral blood mononuclear cells, obtained in the third trimester of pregnancy. This CDR3 is CSVDRQGALQDTQYF. DNA for the CDR3: TGCAGCGTTGACCGACAGGGGGCGCTTCAAGATACGCAGTATTTT.